Included here is one TCR beta chain sequence, with context. Its target is unknown. Using immunoSEQ multiplex PCR, the repertoire was profiled, and TCRdb retains in-frame clones only, with some absent. The sample has roughly 110,000 clones, about nine tenths seen once; the top ten hold about 6.5%. Second-dose intervals of approximately 4 or approximately 12 weeks were pooled. The data were obtained in a study of T cell responses to AZD1222 COVID-19 vaccine. General observations from the study: None of the repertoires were sampled until the peak T cell response had passed.

The sequenced sample was peripheral blood, obtained 28 days after the second AZD1222 dose. The TCR was taken from an adult who received the AZD1222 COVID-19 vaccine.

The CDR3 loop is CASTPDSYGYTF. CDR3 nucleotides: TGTGCCAGCACCCCTGACAGCTATGGCTACACCTTC. The chain has TRBV6-2 or TRBV6-3 and TRBJ1-2; D is possibly TRBD1 (5 bases). Germline CDR1 reads MNHEY; CDR2 reads SVGEGT. Trimming took 7 bases from V and 4 from J, leaving 10 bases between them. CDR3 length equals 12 residues.